The entry that follows covers one T cell receptor (beta chain) sequence. The data derive from a study of shared clonotypes between healthy human individuals. V lost 5 bases to trimming and J lost 1 base; unmatched junction nucleotides: 9. The CDR3 runs to 16 residues. The germline gives CDR1 SGHTA, CDR2 FQGNSA. Cells designated naive CD8 were CD45RO-negative and were positively selected for CCR7, with terminally differentiated effector memory CD45RA+ cells excluded. Deep level was the assay's run setting. Only in-frame clones appear in the TCRdb table, and some are missing; sequencing was by immunoSEQ multiplex PCR. This table holds roughly 770,000 clones, about 97% found once.

Specimen: naive CD8+ T cells sorted from blood. The chain combines TRBV7-2 with TRBJ2-3, with TRBD2 identical over 7 bases. The sequence was obtained from a man younger than 45 in good health. The CDR3 region has the DNA TGTGCCAGCAGCCACCTTAGCGGGCACCGCACAGATACGCAGTATTTT. This sequence encodes CASSHLSGHRTDTQYF.